The rows below give T cell receptor beta chains drawn from one sample of a study of shared T cell receptors in the human thymus. Generated by immunoSEQ multiplex PCR, the TCRdb table keeps only in-frame clones and is missing some. The data contain 600,000 to 900,000 clones, 70% to 90% of them singletons. Another study also made use of these data, one on human thymus T cells.

The sequenced material came from thymocytes. The receptors stem from a girl less than two years old with a congenital heart defect. Both conserved end residues are part of each CDR3. Fields, in order: clone size, V gene, D gene, J gene, CDR3 DNA, CDR3 protein. D genes are given only for firm matches. Some rows have no size entry. The others give once, few or many, or a class for an expanded clone.

>.|TRBV7-9|.|TRBJ1-1
TGTGCCAGCAGCTTAGCATCGGGTTTCATAAGTAACACTGAAGCTTTCTTT
CASSLASGFISNTEAFF
>.|TRBV6-5|TRBD1|TRBJ2-7
TGTGCCAGCAGCTACGGACAGGTCTACGAGCAGTACTTC
CASSYGQVYEQYF
>.|TRBV9|TRBD1|TRBJ2-7
TGTGCCAGCAGCGCAGGGACAGGGGGCAAAGGGTACTCCTACGAGCAGTACTTC
CASSAGTGGKGYSYEQYF
>.|TRBV4-1|TRBD1|TRBJ2-7
TGCGCCAGCAGCCAAGGGACAGGGCCCTACGAGCAGTACTTC
CASSQGTGPYEQYF
>few|TRBV18|.|TRBJ1-2
TGTGCCAGCTCACCTAGACAGAACTATGGCTACACCTTC
CASSPRQNYGYTF
>.|TRBV5-1|.|TRBJ1-1
TGCGCCAGCAGCCCGGAGGGGCGGGGGAAGGAAACTGAAGCTTTCTTT
CASSPEGRGKETEAFF
>.|TRBV10-3|.|TRBJ2-7
TGTGCCATAAGCGACAGAGACTACGAGCAGTACTTC
CAISDRDYEQYF
>.|TRBV10-3|TRBD2|TRBJ2-3
TGTGCCATCAGTGGGCTAGCGGGGGTCCCCTCTAGCACAGATACGCAGTATTTT
CAISGLAGVPSSTDTQYF
>.|TRBV11-1|.|TRBJ1-4
TGTGCCAGCCGAGGAGGGCAAGAAAAACTGTTTTTT
CASRGGQEKLFF
>.|TRBV30|.|TRBJ2-6
TGTGCCTGGACACAGGATATACGCTCTGGGGCCAACGTCCTGACTTTC
CAWTQDIRSGANVLTF
>.|TRBV28|TRBD1|TRBJ1-5
TGTGCCAGCAGACCGGACAGGGGGCATCAGCCCCAGCATTTT
CASRPDRGHQPQHF
>.|TRBV5-1|TRBD1|TRBJ1-2
TGCGCCAGCAGCTGGGTTGACAGGGGTAACCTCTATGGCTACACCTTC
CASSWVDRGNLYGYTF
>few|TRBV29-1|TRBD1|TRBJ2-2
TGCAGCGGGGACAGGGGGGACACCGGGGAGCTGTTTTTT
CSGDRGDTGELFF